This TCR beta chain was recorded in a study of radiation and T cells in renal cell carcinoma. Time point in this sample: baseline pretreatment blood. Treatment: 15 Gy SBRT to primary tumor, nephrectomy 4 weeks later. Using immunoSEQ multiplex PCR, the repertoire was profiled, and TCRdb retains in-frame clones only, with some absent. The table includes approximately 140,000 clones, 88% detected once. Regarding the study as a whole: Pretreatment tumor biopsies were lacking, so baseline clonotypes are unknown.

In germline, CDR1 is MDHEN, CDR2 SYDVKM. Trimming removed 5 bases from V and 6 bases from J, with 20 bases in between. There are 15 residues in the CDR3. A note on this clone: Its antigen remains unidentified.

This receptor was identified in a woman in her 70s with renal cell carcinoma. Sequencing was performed on blood, taken from a patient whose treatment included radiotherapy and nephrectomy. V gene TRBV28 combines with J gene TRBJ2-7; the D gene is possibly TRBD1 (6 bases). CDR3 in DNA: TGTGCCAGCAGTGCCCCTACAGGGATTGGCTTCGAGCAGTACTTC. Its translation: CASSAPTGIGFEQYF.